These 30 T cell receptor beta chains share one sample of origin, sequenced in a study of cytotoxic CD8 clonotypes in ibrutinib-treated CLL. TCRdb's copy holds only in-frame clones and misses some; the assay was immunoSEQ multiplex PCR. The sample has roughly 28,000 clones, 62% seen once; the top ten hold 13% to 15%. The source was PBMCs, collected before ibrutinib treatment. These receptors originate from a human donor with chronic lymphocytic leukemia.

V gene TRBV5-4 combines with J gene TRBJ2-2; D gene unclear. The CDR3 contains 17 residues. From germline, CDR1 is SGHNT and CDR2 YYREEE (reference sequence). Trimming pared 4 bases from V and 0 bases from J, leaving 16 bases between. The CDR3 region is CASSPSIGRSNTGELFF. CDR3 DNA: TGTGCCAGCAGCCCTTCAATCGGCAGGTCGAACACCGGGGAGCTGTTTTTT.

The chain carries TRBV19 and TRBJ2-7; 8 bases agree with TRBD1. Germline trimming cut 5 bases from V and 7 bases from J; bases unmatched to any gene: 10. CDR1 and CDR2 from the germline V gene are LNHDA and SQIVND (reference sequence). The CDR3 has 14 residues. The CDR3 loop is CASSPPGQAWEQYF. CDR3 bases: TGTGCCAGTAGTCCACCGGGACAGGCTTGGGAGCAGTACTTC.

The rearrangement links TRBV5-4 to TRBJ1-2, with D perhaps TRBD1 (6 bases). The CDR3 sequence is 13 residues long. V lost 0 bases to trimming and J lost 4 bases, with 7 bases between them. The germline V gene has CDR1 SGHNT and CDR2 YYREEE (reference sequence). CDR3 DNA: TGTGCCAGCAGCTTGGGGGGGCCCTATGGCTACACCTTC. Amino acid sequence: CASSLGGPYGYTF.

The rearrangement joins TRBV29-1 to TRBJ2-3; TRBD1 is a possible D gene (6 bases). The CDR3 extends over 11 amino acids. V lost 7 bases and J 4 bases, leaving 9 bases between the germline ends. CDR1 is SQVTM and CDR2 is ANQGSEA in the germline V gene. The CDR3 sequence: CSERTADTQYF. CDR3 DNA: TGCAGCGAAAGGACAGCAGATACGCAGTATTTT.

This chain joins TRBV18 and TRBJ1-1; 7 bases agree with TRBD1. The V and J ends lost 3 bases and 4 bases, in that order; junction bases with no gene match: 8. CDR3 length equals 15 residues. Germline CDR1 KGHSH, CDR2 LQKENI. The CDR3 DNA reads TGTGCCAGCTCACCGGGGACAGTTGGTGGCACTGAAGCTTTCTTT. Translated, it gives CASSPGTVGGTEAFF.

This clone was counted between two and nine times. The chain couples TRBV14 to TRBJ1-2; a possible D gene is TRBD1 (5 bases). Germline V CDR1 and CDR2: SGHDN, FVKESK. V lost 0 bases and J lost 0, with 11 bases in between. The CDR3 contains 16 residues. In DNA form, the CDR3 reads TGTGCCAGCAGCCAAGAGGGGGATTGGGCTAACTATGGCTACACCTTC. It is translated as CASSQEGDWANYGYTF.

This chain uses TRBV18 with TRBJ2-2; 8 positions match TRBD1. Unmatched junction bases numbered 13, after V lost 8 bases and J lost 5 bases. CDR3 length: 16 residues. Looked up from germline, CDR1 is KGHSH and CDR2 is LQKENI. CDR3 bases: TGTGCCAGCCGACGCCAGGGGGCGGTTATTACCGGGGAGCTGTTTTTT. Amino acids: CASRRQGAVITGELFF.

This clone was detected only a few times. The V call is TRBV2, the J call TRBJ2-7; D may be TRBD1 or TRBD2 (5 bases each). CDR1 is SNHLY, CDR2 FYNNEI, per germline. The ends were cut back, 6 bases at V and 2 bases at J, with 11 bases in the middle. The CDR3 sequence is 13 residues long. The CDR3, as DNA: TGTGCCAGCAGAGCCGGGACGACCTACGAGCAGTACTTC. Encoded protein: CASRAGTTYEQYF.

This rearrangement joins TRBV27 to TRBJ2-1; 8 nucleotides line up with TRBD2. Trimming at V came to 6 bases and at J to 7 bases, leaving 5 bases not matched to a gene. This CDR3 comprises 13 residues. Germline CDR1 MNHEY, CDR2 SMNVEV (reference sequence). CDR3 loop: CASRRTSRNEQFF. CDR3 nucleotides: TGTGCCAGCAGGAGGACTAGCAGAAATGAGCAGTTCTTC.

V and J are TRBV29-1 and TRBJ2-7; tentative D call: TRBD1 (5 bases). Germline V gene lookup returns CDR1 SQVTM and CDR2 ANQGSEA. V gave up 5 bases and J gave up 0 bases, with 17 bases separating them. This CDR3 is 15 amino acids long. This chain's CDR3 is CSVRGERTSSYEQYF. DNA of the CDR3: TGCAGCGTTAGGGGCGAGCGAACGAGCTCCTACGAGCAGTACTTC.

This clone was observed a handful of times. V and J are TRBV23-1 and TRBJ1-3; D ambiguous. TRBV23-1 has ORF status, its function being uncertain. Trimming left V 0 bases short and J 3 bases short, with 6 bases between. The CDR3 has 14 amino acids. CDR3 sequence (DNA): TGCGCCAGCAGTCAATCTTGTGGTGGAAACACCATATATTTT. Amino acid sequence: CASSQSCGGNTIYF.

This chain links TRBV25-1 with TRBJ2-3, with D tentatively TRBD2 (5 bases). The CDR3 is 14 amino acids. The V gene's germline CDR1 is MGHDK and CDR2 SYGVNS. V was pared by 4 bases and J by 3 bases, with 11 bases between. CDR3 protein: CASSGADWTDTQYF. The CDR3, as DNA: TGTGCCAGCAGTGGGGCGGACTGGACAGATACGCAGTATTTT.

The chain has TRBV10-3 and TRBJ2-3, with 12 bases fitting TRBD2. J was trimmed by 1 base and V by 4 bases; bases with no gene match: 0. This CDR3 is built from 15 residues. CDR1 is ENHRY and CDR2 is SYGVKD in the germline V gene. The CDR3 DNA follows: TGTGCCATCAGTGGGACTAGCGGGGGCACAGATACGCAGTATTTT. It yields the protein CAISGTSGGTDTQYF.

This clone was observed a few times. V usage is TRBV7-9 and J usage is TRBJ2-7; D is undetermined. The CDR3 extends over 14 amino acids. Germline V gene lookup returns CDR1 SEHNR and CDR2 FQNEAQ (reference sequence). V was trimmed by 5 bases and J by 3 bases, leaving 14 bases between them. The CDR3, as DNA: TGTGCCAGCAGCGATACAACCCTGAACTACGAGCAGTACTTC. Its translation is CASSDTTLNYEQYF. Full variable domain (rest looked up from reference TRBV7-9 and TRBJ2-7): DTGVSQNPRHKITKRGQNVTFRCDPISEHNRLYWYRQTLGQGPEFLTYFQNEAQLEKSRLLSDRFSAERPKGSFSTLEIQRTEQGDSAMYLCASSDTTLNYEQYFGPGTRLTVT.

The sample holds one count of this clone. The chain couples TRBV5-6 to TRBJ2-3; possibly TRBD2 for D (7 bases). The germline gives CDR1 SGHDT, CDR2 YYEEEE. The ends were cut back, 5 bases at V and 3 bases at J, with 22 bases in the middle. The CDR3 is 17 amino acids. CDR3 bases: TGTGCCAGCAGTTGGGGGGCGGGAGACATCCGGACAGATACGCAGTATTTT. Translation: CASSWGAGDIRTDTQYF.

J is TRBJ2-7 and V is TRBV19; TRBD1 might be the D (5 bases). V shed 5 bases and J shed 2 bases, with 10 bases lying between them. CDR1 and CDR2 (germline): LNHDA, SQIVND (reference sequence). CDR3 length: 13 residues. Here the CDR3 reads CASSATATYEQYF. The CDR3, as DNA: TGTGCCAGTAGTGCGACAGCAACCTACGAGCAGTACTTC.

This chain joins TRBV5-1 and TRBJ2-3; 9 bases match TRBD1. With 4 bases clipped from V and 5 bases from J, the junction kept 2 bases outside the gene matches. The germline V gene encodes CDR1 SGHRS and CDR2 YFSETQ. The CDR3 spans 13 residues. As DNA, the CDR3 is TGCGCCAGCAGCGAGGACAGGGGAGATACGCAGTATTTT. Its translation: CASSEDRGDTQYF.

V usage is TRBV11-3 and J usage is TRBJ1-1; no firm D call. Trimming cost V 1 base and J 2 bases, with 11 bases left between them. Germline-derived CDR1 and CDR2 are SGHNT and YENEEA. This CDR3 is built from 15 residues. The CDR3 loop reads CASSLGVGINTEAFF. The CDR3 DNA reads as TGTGCCAGCAGCTTAGGTGTAGGGATAAACACTGAAGCTTTCTTT.

V and J are TRBV9 and TRBJ2-3; 8 bases agree with TRBD2. Looked up from germline, CDR1 is SGDLS and CDR2 is YYNGEE. The CDR3 loop spans 15 amino acids. V gave up 2 bases and J gave up 3 bases; unmatched junction bases: 5. CDR3 residues: CASSVLSGATDTQYF. The CDR3 coding sequence is TGTGCCAGCAGCGTCCTTAGCGGGGCTACAGATACGCAGTATTTT.

The V call is TRBV4-1, the J call TRBJ2-3; D is possibly TRBD2 (6 bases). V was trimmed by 1 base and J by 1 base, leaving 24 bases between them. Germline V gene lookup returns CDR1 MGHRA and CDR2 YSYEKL. The CDR3 runs to 20 residues. CDR3 nucleotides: TGCGCCAGCAGCCAAGCGGGAGAATGGGAAGTGGCGCACCGCACAGATACGCAGTATTTT. Residues: CASSQAGEWEVAHRTDTQYF.

The chain has TRBV7-2 and TRBJ2-3; 12 bases agree with TRBD2. Germline lookup yields CDR1 SGHTA and CDR2 FQGNSA. V dropped 5 bases and J dropped 3; count of bases not matched to a gene: 9. CDR3 length: 17 residues. As DNA, the CDR3 is TGTGCCAGCAGCCTCTATTGGACTAGCGGGGAGACAGATACGCAGTATTTT. It yields the protein CASSLYWTSGETDTQYF. The full variable domain, its missing parts supplied by reference TRBV7-2 and TRBJ2-3, is GAGVSQSPSNKVTEKGKDVELRCDPISGHTALYWYRQSLGQGLEFLIYFQGNSAPDKSGLPSDRFSAERTGGSVSTLTIQRTQQEDSAVYLCASSLYWTSGETDTQYFGPGTRLTVL.

This clone turned up a few times. This rearrangement joins TRBV19 to TRBJ1-2, with 8 bases matching TRBD1. CDR1 and CDR2 from the germline V gene are LNHDA and SQIVND (reference sequence). V lost 4 bases to trimming and J lost 10 bases; unmatched junction nucleotides: 5. This CDR3 contains 12 residues. CDR3 loop: CASSTQGAHYTF. In DNA form, the CDR3 reads TGTGCCAGTAGTACCCAGGGGGCCCACTACACCTTC.

This clone came up a few times. The chain joins TRBV5-1 to TRBJ1-6, with D unresolved. CDR3 length equals 16 residues. The ends were cut back, 0 bases at V and 7 bases at J, with 14 bases in the middle. CDR1 is SGHRS, CDR2 YFSETQ, per germline. CDR3 residues: CASSLEGWAANSPLHF. The CDR3 region has the DNA TGCGCCAGCAGCTTGGAAGGATGGGCAGCCAATTCACCCCTCCACTTT. The full variable domain, completed using reference TRBV5-1 and TRBJ1-6, is KAGVTQTPRYLIKTRGQQVTLSCSPISGHRSVSWYQQTPGQGLQFLFEYFSETQRNKGNFPGRFSGRQFSNSRSEMNVSTLELGDSALYLCASSLEGWAANSPLHFGNGTRLTVT.

In its sample, this clone was seen a few times. V usage is TRBV6-6 and J usage is TRBJ1-2; 12 nucleotides align to TRBD1. CDR3 length: 14 amino acids. The J segment lost 7 bases and the V segment lost 6 bases, leaving 6 bases of the junction unmatched. Germline values: CDR1 MNHNY, CDR2 SVGAGI (reference sequence). This chain's CDR3 is CASSAGTGGSGYTF. The CDR3 bases are TGTGCCAGCAGCGCCGGGACAGGGGGCAGTGGCTACACCTTC.

The chain employs TRBV6-5 and TRBJ2-7; D is perhaps TRBD1 (6 bases). The CDR3 length is 13 residues. Looked up from germline, CDR1 is MNHEY and CDR2 is SVGAGI. V was pared by 6 bases and J by 5 bases, with 14 bases between. CDR3 sequence: CASRQGVTHEQYF. The DNA for the CDR3 is TGTGCCAGCAGACAGGGAGTAACCCACGAGCAGTACTTC.

The V gene is TRBV5-4, the J gene TRBJ1-1, with unresolved D. V lost 2 bases to trimming and J lost 7 bases, with 9 bases between them. The CDR3 is made up of 12 amino acids. Germline CDR1 is SGHNT and CDR2 is YYREEE (reference sequence). The DNA for the CDR3 is TGTGCCAGCAGCTTTAAAGATGTTGAAGCTTTCTTT. Protein sequence: CASSFKDVEAFF.

This rearrangement joins TRBV30 to TRBJ1-6; maybe TRBD1 (5 bases). Germline CDR1 GTSNPN, CDR2 SVGIG (reference sequence). This CDR3 is built from 15 residues. V was cut by 0 bases and J by 10 bases, with 16 bases left in between. In DNA, the CDR3 is TGTGCCTGGAGTGTTAGGCAGGGAAGAAAATCACCCCTCCACTTT. Residues: CAWSVRQGRKSPLHF.

The rearrangement joins TRBV27 to TRBJ2-3; 8 positions agree with TRBD2. This CDR3 spans 13 amino acids. V lost 0 bases and J lost 11; bases outside the gene matches: 4. CDR1 is MNHEY and CDR2 is SMNVEV in the germline V gene (reference sequence). Written as DNA, the CDR3 is TGTGCCAGCAGTTTATCGGAGGCGGGGGGGCAGTATTTT. Translation: CASSLSEAGGQYF.

This clone was observed a single time. The rearrangement joins TRBV7-8 to TRBJ1-1; no clear D. The V gene lost 8 bases and the J gene lost 1 base, with 11 bases spanning the gap. From germline, CDR1 is SGHVS and CDR2 FQNEAQ. The CDR3 covers 13 residues. CDR3 in amino acids: CASCSDENTEAFF. As DNA, the CDR3 is TGTGCCAGCTGCTCGGACGAGAACACTGAAGCTTTCTTT.

The rearrangement joins TRBV30 to TRBJ2-3, with 8 bases fitting TRBD2. The germline V gene has CDR1 GTSNPN and CDR2 SVGIG (reference sequence). V shed 3 bases, J shed 4 bases, and the junction held 0 bases outside the gene matches. The CDR3 contains 12 residues. CDR3 residues: CAWSGGADTQYF. The CDR3 nucleotides are TGTGCCTGGAGCGGGGGGGCAGATACGCAGTATTTT.